This T cell receptor beta chain came from a study of blood T cell repertoires in COVID-19. Per the germline V gene, CDR1 is MGHRA and CDR2 is YSYEKL. V shed 1 base and J shed 1 base, with 16 bases lying between them. The CDR3 runs 17 residues. Authors' methods: Using reference gene primer amplification, nucleated cell counts were estimated. Libraries were prepared by immunoSEQ multiplex PCR; TCRdb keeps only in-frame clonotypes and omits some of them. That table supplies the V and J calls and clone size; D and trimming were determined from the DNA. The sample has approximately 60,000 clones, over 70% seen once; the top ten hold 6.3%.

The sequenced sample consisted of peripheral blood. The origin of this receptor is a human donor in a cohort sampled during active COVID-19. The J gene is TRBJ1-1, the V gene TRBV4-1; D uncertain. CDR3 coding DNA: TGCGCCAGCAGCCAAGTCGGGGTCGGGCGGCGGAACACTGAAGCTTTCTTT. Encoded protein: CASSQVGVGRRNTEAFF.